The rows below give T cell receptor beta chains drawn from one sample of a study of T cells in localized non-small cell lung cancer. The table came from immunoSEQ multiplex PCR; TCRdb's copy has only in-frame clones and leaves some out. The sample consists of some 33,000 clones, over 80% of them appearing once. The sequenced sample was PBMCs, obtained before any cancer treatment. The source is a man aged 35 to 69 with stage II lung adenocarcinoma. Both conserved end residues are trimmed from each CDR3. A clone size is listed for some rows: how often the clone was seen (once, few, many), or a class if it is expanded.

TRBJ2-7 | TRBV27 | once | ASSLSSRSLSYEQY
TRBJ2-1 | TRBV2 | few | ASSAWTGNKF
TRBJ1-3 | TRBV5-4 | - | ASSFGGRLSGNTIY
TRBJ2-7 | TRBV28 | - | ASSFQGSDYEQY
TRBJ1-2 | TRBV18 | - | ASSQTGTHGYT
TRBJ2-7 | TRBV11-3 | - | ASSLVQGAYEQY
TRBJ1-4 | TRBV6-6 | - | ASSRGVDGKLF
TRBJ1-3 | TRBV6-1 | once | ASSDTSGNTIY
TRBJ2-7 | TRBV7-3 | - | ASSLSPSKRENYEQY
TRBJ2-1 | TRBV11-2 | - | ASSQDRASGNEQF
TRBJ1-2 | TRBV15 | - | ATSGQRQGRDGYT
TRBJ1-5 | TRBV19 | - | ASSGRTGVNFNQPQH
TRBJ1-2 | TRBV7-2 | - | ASSSWTGFSPFDYGYT
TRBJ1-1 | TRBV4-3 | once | ASSQGEGAEAF
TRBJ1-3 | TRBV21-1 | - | ASRPKGNTIY
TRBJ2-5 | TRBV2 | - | ASSGPIY
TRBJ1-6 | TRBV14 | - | ANSANAGGSSPLH
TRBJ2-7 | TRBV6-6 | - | ASSSRTGGYEQY
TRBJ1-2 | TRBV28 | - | ASSLDGYT
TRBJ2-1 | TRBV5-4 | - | ASSPGLAVNNEQF
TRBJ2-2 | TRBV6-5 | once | ASSYSRSQLF
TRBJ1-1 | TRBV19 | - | ASSIRGLNTEAF
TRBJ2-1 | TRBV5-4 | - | ASSFHMGIGLPNEQF
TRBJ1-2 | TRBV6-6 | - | ASSPGGGYYGYT
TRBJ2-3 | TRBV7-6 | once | ASSFSSDPTDTQY
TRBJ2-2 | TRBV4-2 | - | ASCPGTGIADTGELF
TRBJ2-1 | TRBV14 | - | ASSPPSLAGLDEQF
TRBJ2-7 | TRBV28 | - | ASSLGASSYEQY
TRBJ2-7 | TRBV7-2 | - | ASSLVMDSAAYEQY
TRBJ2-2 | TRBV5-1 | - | ASSFGLADTGELF
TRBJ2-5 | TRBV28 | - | ASSTQGGSGETQY
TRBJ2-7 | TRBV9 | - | ASNVRPYEQY
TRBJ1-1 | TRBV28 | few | ASSLGHSNTEAF
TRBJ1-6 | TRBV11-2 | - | ASSLSGQANSPLH
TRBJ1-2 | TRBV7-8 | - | ASSLLGTAANYGYT
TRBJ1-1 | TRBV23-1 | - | ASGPTGLNTEAF
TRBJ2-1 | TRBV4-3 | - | ASSQEGQNEQF
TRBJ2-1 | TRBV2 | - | ASKGAAGFRNEQF
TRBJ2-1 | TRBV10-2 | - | ASGSREGHKYNEQF
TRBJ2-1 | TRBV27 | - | ASRQTSGREGEQF
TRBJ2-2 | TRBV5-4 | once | ASSSKTTGELF
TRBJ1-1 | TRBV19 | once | ASSGHGTEAF